These 28 T cell receptor beta chains originate from one sample sequenced in a study of shared clonotypes between healthy human individuals. The method was immunoSEQ multiplex PCR; TCRdb's version includes in-frame clones alone and lacks a portion of them. The data show under 2,500,000 clones, nearly 97% seen once. Sample: naive CD4+ T cells sorted from blood. The subset is: CD45RA+ positively selected. These receptors were obtained from a man aged 18 to 35 in good health.

J is TRBJ2-3 and V is TRBV7-9, with D uncertain. CDR1 is SEHNR and CDR2 is FQNEAQ in the germline V gene (reference sequence). V was trimmed by 5 bases and J by 1 base, leaving 13 bases between them. The CDR3 extends over 15 amino acids. This chain's CDR3 is CASSNWAMGTDTQYF. CDR3 DNA sequence: TGTGCCAGCAGCAATTGGGCTATGGGCACAGATACGCAGTATTTT.

The CDR3 DNA is TGTGCCAGCAGCCAGACGGGGATATCTGCTCACGAGCAGTACTTC. It is translated as CASSQTGISAHEQYF. The V gene is TRBV11-2, the J gene TRBJ2-7; possibly TRBD2 for D (5 bases). V was shortened by 5 bases and J by 5 bases, with 19 bases between the two germline ends. This CDR3 comprises 15 residues. From germline, CDR1 is SGHAT and CDR2 FQNNGV. The full variable domain, completed using reference TRBV11-2 and TRBJ2-7, is EAGVAQSPRYKIIEKRQSVAFWCNPISGHATLYWYQQILGQGPKLLIQFQNNGVVDDSQLPKDRFSAERLKGVDSTLKIQPAKLEDSAVYLCASSQTGISAHEQYFGPGTRLTVT.

The CDR3 region is CAWSFLGSEQYF. The CDR3 bases are TGTGCCTGGAGTTTCCTAGGGAGCGAGCAGTACTTC. The chain uses TRBV30 and TRBJ2-7, with D possibly TRBD2 on 5 matching bases. Germline V gives CDR1 GTSNPN, CDR2 SVGIG (reference sequence). Trimming stripped 2 bases from V and 6 bases from J, with 11 bases between. The CDR3 contains 12 residues.

This chain connects TRBV6-6 to TRBJ2-7; D call uncertain. Germline lookup yields CDR1 MNHNY and CDR2 SVGAGI (reference sequence). V lost 7 bases, J lost 6 bases, and 16 bases lay in between. This CDR3 spans 13 amino acids. The CDR3 sequence is CASTLPERREQYF. CDR3 DNA: TGTGCCAGCACGCTCCCGGAGAGGCGCGAGCAGTACTTC.

The chain carries TRBV4-1 and TRBJ1-3; no clear D. The CDR3 length is 18 residues. The germline V and J ends were trimmed by 1 base and 0 bases, with 16 bases remaining between them. CDR1 is MGHRA and CDR2 is YSYEKL in the germline V gene. The chain's CDR3 is CASSQVDLGFSSGNTIYF. As DNA, the CDR3 is TGCGCCAGCAGCCAAGTAGATCTCGGGTTCAGCTCTGGAAACACCATATATTTT.

This chain uses TRBV5-8 with TRBJ2-7, with no clear D. The CDR3 extends over 14 amino acids. Germline V gives CDR1 SGHTS, CDR2 YDEGEE. V gave up 0 bases and J gave up 0 bases, with 7 bases separating them. DNA for the CDR3: TGTGCCAGCAGCTTGGTCTGGGCCTCCTACGAGCAGTACTTC. It yields the protein CASSLVWASYEQYF.

The chain couples TRBV28 to TRBJ1-5; D is possibly TRBD1 (5 bases). The CDR3 runs to 14 residues. The germline V gene encodes CDR1 MDHEN and CDR2 SYDVKM. Deletions cut 3 bases from V and 3 bases from J, with 9 bases between. CDR3 bases: TGTGCCAGCAGTTTGGGGCAGCTCAATCAGCCCCAGCATTTT. This sequence encodes CASSLGQLNQPQHF.

V usage is TRBV6-4 and J usage is TRBJ1-1; no clear D. This CDR3 comprises 13 residues. The ends were cut back, 5 bases at V and 3 bases at J, with 10 bases in the middle. Germline lookup yields CDR1 MRHNA and CDR2 SNTAGT. CDR3 sequence (DNA): TGTGCCAGCAGTAGAAGATGGGACACTGAAGCTTTCTTT. Its protein is CASSRRWDTEAFF.

The V call is TRBV27, the J call TRBJ1-1; no clear D. The ends were cut back, 6 bases at V and 3 bases at J, with 11 bases in the middle. In germline, CDR1 is MNHEY, CDR2 SMNVEV (reference sequence). The CDR3 covers 13 residues. The CDR3 DNA follows: TGTGCCAGCAGAAAAGGAGGGTACACTGAAGCTTTCTTT. Its translation: CASRKGGYTEAFF.

This chain uses TRBV30 with TRBJ1-6, with D unclear. The germline CDR1 and CDR2 sequences are GTSNPN and SVGIG (reference sequence). V lost 2 bases, J lost 9 bases, and 11 bases lay in between. The CDR3 has 13 amino acids. The CDR3 DNA reads as TGTGCCTGGAGTTCCCAGCCAACTTCACCCCTCCACTTT. Protein product: CAWSSQPTSPLHF. Filled out from reference TRBV30 and TRBJ1-6, the complete variable domain reads SQTIHQWPATLVQPVGSPLSLECTVEGTSNPNLYWYRQAAGRGLQLLFYSVGIGQISSEVPQNLSASRPQDRQFILSSKKLLLSDSGFYLCAWSSQPTSPLHFGNGTRLTVT.

The rearrangement uses TRBV30 and TRBJ1-1; the D gene is possibly TRBD1 (5 bases). Germline V CDR1 and CDR2: GTSNPN, SVGIG (reference sequence). V was cut by 2 bases and J by 5 bases, with 15 bases left in between. CDR3 length: 14 residues. The CDR3 DNA is TGTGCCTGGAGTAAAATCACGGGGGGGACTGAAGCTTTCTTT. Amino acids: CAWSKITGGTEAFF.

This sequence joins TRBV5-8 and TRBJ1-2, with unresolved D. The germline V gene encodes CDR1 SGHTS and CDR2 YDEGEE. V dropped 4 bases and J dropped 14 bases, with 24 bases sitting between them. The CDR3 totals 14 residues. CDR3 nucleotides: TGTGCCAGCAGCGCAACTGCATTTACTATGGCTACTACCTTC. The encoded protein is CASSATAFTMATTF.

The chain recombines TRBV2 with TRBJ1-3; D remains ambiguous. Deletions cut 0 bases from V and 8 bases from J, with 14 bases between. This CDR3 is built from 15 residues. Germline CDR1 and CDR2: SNHLY and FYNNEI. DNA of the CDR3: TGTGCCAGCAGTGAAGCGTGGGGTTTTGAGGACACCATATATTTT. It translates to CASSEAWGFEDTIYF.

The chain recombines TRBV10-3 with TRBJ2-2, with D possibly TRBD1 on 6 matching bases. V lost 8 bases, J lost 6 bases, and 13 bases lay in between. The CDR3 loop spans 13 amino acids. Germline lookup yields CDR1 ENHRY and CDR2 SYGVKD. The CDR3 here is CAIGLQGPGELFF. CDR3 nucleotide sequence: TGTGCCATCGGGCTGCAGGGGCCCGGGGAGCTGTTTTTT.

Remarks on this clone: In the same sample, other DNA sequences code for this CDR3. This chain connects TRBV6-1 to TRBJ1-3; 7 nucleotides match TRBD1. The ends lost 8 bases at V and 2 bases at J; junction bases unmatched: 3. Germline values: CDR1 MNHNS, CDR2 SASEGT. This CDR3 comprises 13 residues. This CDR3 reads CASRDRAGNTIYF. The CDR3 nucleotides are TGTGCCAGCCGGGACAGAGCTGGAAACACCATATATTTT.

J is TRBJ2-5 and V is TRBV2; either TRBD1 or TRBD2 may fit D (5 bases each). The germline V gene has CDR1 SNHLY and CDR2 FYNNEI. The CDR3 spans 15 residues. Trimming removed 7 bases at V and 4 bases at J, with 19 bases between. In DNA, the CDR3 is TGTGCCAGCACCAAAAATGTGGGGGTGATAGAGACCCAGTACTTC. Residues: CASTKNVGVIETQYF.

CDR3 sequence: CSALTGSSYNEQFF. The CDR3, as DNA: TGCAGCGCCTTAACAGGGAGCTCCTACAATGAGCAGTTCTTC. The chain is built from TRBV29-1 and TRBJ2-1; TRBD1 is a possible D gene (6 bases). V was clipped by 7 bases and J by 0 bases, with 13 bases between them. The CDR3 spans 14 residues. Germline values: CDR1 SQVTM, CDR2 ANQGSEA.

Comment on this clone: This CDR3 is also generated by other DNA sequences in the sample. The CDR3 DNA is TGTGCCAGCAGCTTGGACCGATATGGCTACACCTTC. Its translation: CASSLDRYGYTF. The V call is TRBV5-4, the J call TRBJ1-2; no clear D gene. The CDR3 spans 12 residues. V shed 0 bases and J shed 5 bases, with 5 bases lying between them. In germline, CDR1 is SGHNT, CDR2 YYREEE (reference sequence).

The V and J genes are TRBV9 and TRBJ2-7; D remains unclear. Germline V gene data show CDR1 as SGDLS and CDR2 as YYNGEE. The CDR3 covers 18 residues. V lost 3 bases and J 3 bases, leaving 25 bases between the germline ends. The CDR3 protein is CASSENPANDLALYEQYF. CDR3 coding DNA: TGTGCCAGCAGCGAAAATCCGGCAAATGACTTAGCCCTCTACGAGCAGTACTTC.

Details on this clone: The identical CDR3 is also encoded by other nucleotide sequences in the sample. The V call is TRBV5-1, the J call TRBJ2-5, with 8 nucleotides matching TRBD1. The CDR3 loop spans 14 amino acids. CDR1 and CDR2 from the germline V gene are SGHRS and YFSETQ. The trim removed 5 bases at V and 5 bases at J, leaving 8 bases unmatched. The CDR3 sequence is CASSRGQGGETQYF. CDR3 coding DNA: TGCGCCAGCAGTCGCGGACAGGGTGGGGAGACCCAGTACTTC.

About this clone itself: This sample includes further DNA sequences coding for the same CDR3. Written as DNA, the CDR3 is TGTGCCAGCCGAAGGGCGGGGGGCCCAGATACGCAGTATTTT. Residues: CASRRAGGPDTQYF. The chain couples TRBV6-5 to TRBJ2-3; 8 bases line up with TRBD2. Trimming removed 8 bases from V and 4 bases from J; junction bases left unmatched: 8. This CDR3 is built from 14 residues. The V gene's germline CDR1 is MNHEY and CDR2 SVGAGI.

The chain carries TRBV5-1 and TRBJ2-6; no reliable D call. The CDR3 covers 14 residues. CDR1 SGHRS and CDR2 YFSETQ come from the germline V gene. With 4 bases removed from V and 4 bases from J, the gap between germline ends came to 9 bases. CDR3 coding DNA: TGCGCCAGCAGCCCCAGTGGAGGGGCCAACGTCCTGACTTTC. It translates to CASSPSGGANVLTF.

The gene calls are TRBV25-1 and TRBJ2-7; 9 bases agree with TRBD1. The CDR3 length is 16 residues. Germline CDR1 is MGHDK and CDR2 is SYGVNS. With V trimmed by 7 bases and J by 1 base, 11 bases remained unmatched. This chain's CDR3 is CASNQTDRGKSYEQYF. The CDR3 coding sequence is TGTGCCAGCAATCAAACGGACAGGGGCAAATCCTACGAGCAGTACTTC.

The chain couples TRBV27 to TRBJ1-6; D call uncertain. CDR1 is MNHEY, CDR2 SMNVEV, per germline (reference sequence). The ends were cut back, 3 bases at V and 7 bases at J, with 16 bases in the middle. The CDR3 extends over 16 amino acids. CDR3 loop: CASSLDAGKTNSPLHF. CDR3 sequence (DNA): TGTGCCAGCAGTTTGGACGCCGGGAAGACCAATTCACCCCTCCACTTT.

This clone has just one count. CDR3 sequence (DNA): TGTGCCAGCAGTTCAGCCGGGACAGGGTGGGGGGAGACCCAGTACTTC. Residues: CASSSAGTGWGETQYF. V and J are TRBV6-5 and TRBJ2-5; 9 positions agree with TRBD1. V dropped 4 bases and J dropped 5; count of bases not matched to a gene: 11. This CDR3 region has 16 residues. CDR1 and CDR2 (germline): MNHEY, SVGAGI.

The chain combines TRBV6-5 with TRBJ2-3, with 8 bases that match TRBD1. The CDR3 is 13 amino acids. V was pared by 5 bases and J by 7 bases, with 5 bases of the junction left unmatched. Germline loops: CDR1 MNHEY, CDR2 SVGAGI. CDR3 sequence reads: CASSPGGANTQYF. CDR3 coding DNA: TGTGCCAGCAGTCCAGGGGGCGCGAATACGCAGTATTTT.

The chain joins TRBV5-1 to TRBJ2-7, with D tentatively TRBD2 (7 bases). CDR1 is SGHRS, CDR2 YFSETQ, per germline. V was shortened by 3 bases and J by 6 bases, with 19 bases between the two germline ends. The CDR3 has 15 amino acids. This chain's CDR3 is CASSSGRGAEGEQYF. The CDR3 nucleotides read TGCGCCAGCAGCTCCGGTCGGGGGGCCGAGGGCGAGCAGTACTTC.

V gene TRBV2 combines with J gene TRBJ1-2; D possibly corresponds to TRBD1 (5 bases). Per the germline V gene, CDR1 is SNHLY and CDR2 is FYNNEI. The CDR3 length is 15 residues. V was cut by 1 base and J by 4 bases, with 13 bases left in between. The CDR3 region is CASSEEGYSSYGYTF. The CDR3 DNA follows: TGTGCCAGCAGTGAAGAGGGGTACAGCTCCTATGGCTACACCTTC.